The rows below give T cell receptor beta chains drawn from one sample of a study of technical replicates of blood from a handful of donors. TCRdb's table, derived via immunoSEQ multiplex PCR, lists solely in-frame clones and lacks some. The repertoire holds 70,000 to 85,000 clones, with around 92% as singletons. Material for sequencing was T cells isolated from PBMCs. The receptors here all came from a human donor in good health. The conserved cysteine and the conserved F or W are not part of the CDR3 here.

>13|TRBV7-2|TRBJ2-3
ASSLQGASTDTQY
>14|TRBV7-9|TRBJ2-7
ASTTGQGFFVYEQY
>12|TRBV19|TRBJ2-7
ASNKGSSGYEQY
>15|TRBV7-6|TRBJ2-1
ASSLYREGIYGNEQF
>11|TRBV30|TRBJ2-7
AWTTGTPYEQY
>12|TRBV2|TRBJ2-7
ASSERLAGTEQY
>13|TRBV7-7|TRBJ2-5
ASSLAGQEQETQY
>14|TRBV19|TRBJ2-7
ASSPGLAGESYEQY
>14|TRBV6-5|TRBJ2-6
ASSYSRVSGANVLT
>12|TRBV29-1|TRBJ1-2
SVTGANPSYGYT
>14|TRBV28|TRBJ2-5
ASSDTGTSAKETQY
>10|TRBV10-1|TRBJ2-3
ASRGVGDRQY
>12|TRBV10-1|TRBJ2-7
ASSEGQGAFEQY
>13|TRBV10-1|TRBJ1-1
ASSESTGWRTEAF
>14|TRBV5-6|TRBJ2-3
ASSLVGTGGTDTQY
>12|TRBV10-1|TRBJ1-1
ASSESDWTAEAF
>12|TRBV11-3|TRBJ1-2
ASGLGNPRFGYT
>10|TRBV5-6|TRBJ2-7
ASSLQMYEQY
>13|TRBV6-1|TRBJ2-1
ASHIGTGVNNEQF
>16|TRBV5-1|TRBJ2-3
ASSLGVAGGLSTDTQY
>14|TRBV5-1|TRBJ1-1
ASSLGALRVNTEAF
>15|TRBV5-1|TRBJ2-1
ASSWGLRGLSYNEQF
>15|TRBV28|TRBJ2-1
ASSTTRLADRYNEQF
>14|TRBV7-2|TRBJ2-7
ASSLARTDPPYEQY
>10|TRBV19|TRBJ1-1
ATTGTSKQAF
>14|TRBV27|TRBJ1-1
ASRPGQAVLDTEAF
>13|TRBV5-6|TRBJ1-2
ASSDTPDSLYGYT
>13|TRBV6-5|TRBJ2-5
ASSLGTSASETQY
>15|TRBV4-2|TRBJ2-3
ASSHQRKTSSTDTQY
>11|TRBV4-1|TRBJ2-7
ASRPGGNYEQY
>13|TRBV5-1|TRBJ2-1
ASSQTSFTYNEQF
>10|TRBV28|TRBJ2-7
ASSPRAFEQY
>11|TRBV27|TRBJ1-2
ASSTTGFGGYT
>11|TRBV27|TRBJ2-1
ASSLIVYNEQF
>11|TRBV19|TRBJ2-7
ASSLGTSYEQY
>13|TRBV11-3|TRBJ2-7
ASRLPGLETYEQY
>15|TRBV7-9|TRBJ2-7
ASSSPPGQLSTYEQY
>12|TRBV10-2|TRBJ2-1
ASTPRSGSYEQF
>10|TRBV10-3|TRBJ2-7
ATGLGTYEQY
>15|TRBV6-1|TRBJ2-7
ASSEESYTTQAYEQY
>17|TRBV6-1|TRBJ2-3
ASSEEGTSGGDVADTQY
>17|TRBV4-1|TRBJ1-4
ASSPGGRTGYRLNEKLF
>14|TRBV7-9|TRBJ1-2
ASSTRYRISHYGYT
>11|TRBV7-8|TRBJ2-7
ASSSRGGYEQY
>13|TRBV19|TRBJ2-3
ASSISAAGADTQY
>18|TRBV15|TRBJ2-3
ATSVGGTVPSGSSTDTQY
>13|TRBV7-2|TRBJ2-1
ASSNTGASYNEQF
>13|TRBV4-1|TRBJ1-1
ASSQDEELYTEAF
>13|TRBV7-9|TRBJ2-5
ASSANLGAAETQY
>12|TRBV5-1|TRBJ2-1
ASAGTGANNEQF
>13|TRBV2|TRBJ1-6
ASSVTGPESSPLH
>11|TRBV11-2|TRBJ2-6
ASSFGGANVLT
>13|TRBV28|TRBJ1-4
ASRGAGTGYEKLF
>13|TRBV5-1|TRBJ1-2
ATYTPGDRPGGYT
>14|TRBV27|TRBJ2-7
ASNSAYTQGTYEQY